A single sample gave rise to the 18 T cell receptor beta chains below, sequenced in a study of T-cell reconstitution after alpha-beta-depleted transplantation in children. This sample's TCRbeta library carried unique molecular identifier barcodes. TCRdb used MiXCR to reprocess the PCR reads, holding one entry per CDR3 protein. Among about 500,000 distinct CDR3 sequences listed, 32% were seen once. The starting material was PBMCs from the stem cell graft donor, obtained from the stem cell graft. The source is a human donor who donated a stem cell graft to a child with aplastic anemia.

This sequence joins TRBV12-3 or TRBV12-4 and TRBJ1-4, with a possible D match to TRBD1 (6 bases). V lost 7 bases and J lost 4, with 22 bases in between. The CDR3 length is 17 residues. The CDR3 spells CASTRGTGTSNNEKLFF. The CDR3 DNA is TGTGCCAGCACCCGCGGAACCGGGACAAGTAATAATGAAAAACTGTTTTTT.

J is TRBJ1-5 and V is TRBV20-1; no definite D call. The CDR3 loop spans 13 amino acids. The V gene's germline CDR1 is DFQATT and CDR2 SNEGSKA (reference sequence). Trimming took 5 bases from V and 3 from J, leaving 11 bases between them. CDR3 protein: CSAPPPNNQPQHF. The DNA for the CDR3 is TGCAGTGCTCCGCCACCAAACAATCAGCCCCAGCATTTT.

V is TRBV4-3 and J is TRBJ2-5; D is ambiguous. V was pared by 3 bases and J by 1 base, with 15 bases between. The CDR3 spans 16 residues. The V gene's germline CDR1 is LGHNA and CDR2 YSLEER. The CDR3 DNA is TGCGCCAGCAGCCAGGTCTTCGGGCCGGCCCAAGAGACCCAGTACTTC. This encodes CASSQVFGPAQETQYF.

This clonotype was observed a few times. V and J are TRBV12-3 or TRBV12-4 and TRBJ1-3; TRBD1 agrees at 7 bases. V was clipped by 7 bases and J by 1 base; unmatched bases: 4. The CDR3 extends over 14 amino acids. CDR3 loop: CASTTGFSGNTIYF. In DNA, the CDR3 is TGTGCCAGCACGACAGGGTTTTCTGGAAACACCATATATTTT.

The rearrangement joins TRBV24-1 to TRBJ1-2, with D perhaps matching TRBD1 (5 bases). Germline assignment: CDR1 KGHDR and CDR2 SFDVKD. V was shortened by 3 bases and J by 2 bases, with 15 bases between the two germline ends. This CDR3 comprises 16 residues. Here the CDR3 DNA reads TGTGCCACCAGTGATCCCGGCGAGGAGGGGAACTATGGCTACACCTTC. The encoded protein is CATSDPGEEGNYGYTF.

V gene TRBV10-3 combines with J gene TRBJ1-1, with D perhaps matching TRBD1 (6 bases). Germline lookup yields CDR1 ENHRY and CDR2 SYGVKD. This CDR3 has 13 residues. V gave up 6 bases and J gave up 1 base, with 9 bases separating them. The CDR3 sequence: CAIRGGQNTEAFF. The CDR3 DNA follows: TGTGCCATCAGGGGGGGACAGAACACTGAAGCTTTCTTT.

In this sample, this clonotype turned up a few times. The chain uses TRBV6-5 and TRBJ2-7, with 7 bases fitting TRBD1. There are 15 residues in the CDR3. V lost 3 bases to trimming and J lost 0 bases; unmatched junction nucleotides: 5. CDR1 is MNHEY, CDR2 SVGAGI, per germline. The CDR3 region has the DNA TGTGCCAGCAGTTATAGCCGGGACAGCTCCTACGAGCAGTACTTC. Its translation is CASSYSRDSSYEQYF.

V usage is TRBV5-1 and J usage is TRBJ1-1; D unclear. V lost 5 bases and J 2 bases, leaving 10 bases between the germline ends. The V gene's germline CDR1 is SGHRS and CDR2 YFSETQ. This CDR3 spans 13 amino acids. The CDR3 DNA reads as TGCGCCAGCAGAAGGGAGGACAACACTGAAGCTTTCTTT. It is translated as CASRREDNTEAFF.

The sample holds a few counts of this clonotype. CDR3 sequence reads: CASSLGQGNSNQPQHF. DNA for the CDR3: TGTGCCAGCAGCCTGGGACAGGGGAATAGCAATCAGCCCCAGCATTTT. The rearrangement links TRBV7-2 to TRBJ1-5; TRBD1 matches 10 bases. The V gene's germline CDR1 is SGHTA and CDR2 FQGNSA. After removal of 5 bases from V and 0 bases from J, the junction contained 4 bases not matched to a gene. The CDR3 is made up of 16 amino acids.

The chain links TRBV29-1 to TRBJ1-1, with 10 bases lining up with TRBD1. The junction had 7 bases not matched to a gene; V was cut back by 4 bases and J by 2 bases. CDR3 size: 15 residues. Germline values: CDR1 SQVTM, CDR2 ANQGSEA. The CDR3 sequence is CSVARTGGRNTEAFF. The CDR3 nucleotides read TGCAGCGTTGCAAGGACAGGGGGTCGAAACACTGAAGCTTTCTTT.

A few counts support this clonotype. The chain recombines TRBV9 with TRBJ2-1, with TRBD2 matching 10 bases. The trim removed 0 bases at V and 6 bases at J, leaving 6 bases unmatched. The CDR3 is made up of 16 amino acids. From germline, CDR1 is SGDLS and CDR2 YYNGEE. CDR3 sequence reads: CASSVASGGNFNEQFF. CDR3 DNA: TGTGCCAGCAGCGTAGCTAGCGGGGGAAACTTCAATGAGCAGTTCTTC.

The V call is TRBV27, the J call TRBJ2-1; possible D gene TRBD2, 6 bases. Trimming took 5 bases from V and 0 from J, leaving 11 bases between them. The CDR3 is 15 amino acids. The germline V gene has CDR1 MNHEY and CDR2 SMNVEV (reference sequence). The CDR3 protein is CASSHGGYSYNEQFF. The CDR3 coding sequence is TGTGCCAGCAGTCACGGGGGTTACTCCTACAATGAGCAGTTCTTC.

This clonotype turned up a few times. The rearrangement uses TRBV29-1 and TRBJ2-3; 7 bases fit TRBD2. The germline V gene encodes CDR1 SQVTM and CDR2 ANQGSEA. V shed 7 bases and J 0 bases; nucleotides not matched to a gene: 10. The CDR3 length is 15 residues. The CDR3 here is CSGGEAGYSTDTQYF. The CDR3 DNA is TGCAGCGGGGGCGAAGCGGGGTACAGCACAGATACGCAGTATTTT.

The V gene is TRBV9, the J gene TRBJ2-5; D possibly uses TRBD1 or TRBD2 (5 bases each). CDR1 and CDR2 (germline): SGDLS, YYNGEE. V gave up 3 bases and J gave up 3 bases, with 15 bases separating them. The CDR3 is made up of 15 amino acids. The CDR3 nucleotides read TGTGCCAGCAGCGGAGTAACCGGGACGGAAGAGACCCAGTACTTC. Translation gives CASSGVTGTEETQYF.

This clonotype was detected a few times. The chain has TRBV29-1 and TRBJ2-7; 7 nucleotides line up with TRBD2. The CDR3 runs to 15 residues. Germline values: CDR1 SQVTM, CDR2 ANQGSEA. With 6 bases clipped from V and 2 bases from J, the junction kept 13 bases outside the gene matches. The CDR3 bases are TGCAGCGTCACTTCGGCGTCGGGAGGCACCTACGAGCAGTACGTC. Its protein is CSVTSASGGTYEQYV.

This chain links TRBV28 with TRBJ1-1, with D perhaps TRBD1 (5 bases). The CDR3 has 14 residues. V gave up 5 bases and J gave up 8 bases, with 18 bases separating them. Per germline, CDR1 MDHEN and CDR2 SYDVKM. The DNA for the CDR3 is TGTGCCAGCAGTCCTCAGCCGCGAGGGGCGGAAGCTTTCTTT. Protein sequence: CASSPQPRGAEAFF.

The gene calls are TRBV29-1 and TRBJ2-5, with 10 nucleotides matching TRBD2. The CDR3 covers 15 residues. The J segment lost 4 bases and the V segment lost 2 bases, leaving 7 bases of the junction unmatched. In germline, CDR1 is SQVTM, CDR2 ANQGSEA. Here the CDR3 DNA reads TGCAGCGTTGAAAAGAGCGGGAGGGTGGGAGAGACCCAGTACTTC. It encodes CSVEKSGRVGETQYF.

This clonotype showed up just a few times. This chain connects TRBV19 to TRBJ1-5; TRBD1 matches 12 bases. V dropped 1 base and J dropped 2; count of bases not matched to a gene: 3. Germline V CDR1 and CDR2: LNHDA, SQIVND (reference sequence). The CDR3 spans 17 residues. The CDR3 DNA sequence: TGTGCCAGTAGTATAGCCGGGACAGGGGGCCGCAATCAGCCCCAGCATTTT. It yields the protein CASSIAGTGGRNQPQHF.